Included here is one T cell receptor (beta chain) sequence, with context. Total RNA amounting to roughly 450 ng was the source from which TCR beta cDNA was made with a constant-region primer. Construction of TCR beta libraries relied on three successive nested multiplex PCR rounds employing slightly modified ARM-PCR. Two initial PCR rounds of approximately 10 cycles each paired TRBV1-TRBV30 forward primers with a C-beta reverse primer. Using its own MiXCR run on the multiplex PCR reads, TCRdb lists one record per CDR3 protein. This table holds hundreds of thousands of distinct CDR3 sequences, roughly three fifths found once. The data are from a study of tumor-infiltrating lymphocytes in primary liver carcinoma. Germline DNA was also extracted, while the blood RNA originated from unsorted whole blood. The CDR3 covers 15 residues. Germline V gives CDR1 KGHDR, CDR2 SFDVKD. V trimming: 4 bases; J trimming: 6 bases; junction bases outside the gene matches: 7.

Sequencing used peripheral blood. The rearrangement joins TRBV24-1 to TRBJ2-4, with 8 bases aligning to TRBD1. This clonotype was obtained from a woman in her twenties or thirties with primary liver carcinoma and hepatitis B virus infection. CDR3 DNA: TGTGCCACCAGTGAAGGTTTGGGGACAGGAAACATTCAGTACTTC. Residues: CATSEGLGTGNIQYF.